This T cell receptor (beta chain) was recorded in a study of blood T cell repertoires in COVID-19. The overall study: The samples span acute and convalescent COVID-19 from the United States, Italy and Spain.

Under the authors' procedure: Reference gene primer amplification yielded estimated nucleated cell counts. Generated by immunoSEQ multiplex PCR, the TCRdb table keeps only in-frame clones and is missing some. The V and J calls and clone size were taken over from that table, and D and trimming were inferred from the DNA. Among about 400,000 clones, approximately 86% were seen once, and the ten largest hold under 8.5%. This CDR3 contains 18 residues. Trimming took off 2 bases at V and 1 base at J, with 18 bases between the two ends. CDR1 SEHNR and CDR2 FQNEAQ come from the germline V gene (reference sequence).

This chain links TRBV7-9 with TRBJ2-1, with D tentatively TRBD1 (6 bases). Input material: peripheral blood. This clonotype originated in an older woman with COVID-19, enrolled during active disease. The CDR3 DNA reads as TGTGCCAGCAGCTTACGTTTGGGAGCAGGGGTTTCCTACAATGAGCAGTTCTTC. Protein product: CASSLRLGAGVSYNEQFF.